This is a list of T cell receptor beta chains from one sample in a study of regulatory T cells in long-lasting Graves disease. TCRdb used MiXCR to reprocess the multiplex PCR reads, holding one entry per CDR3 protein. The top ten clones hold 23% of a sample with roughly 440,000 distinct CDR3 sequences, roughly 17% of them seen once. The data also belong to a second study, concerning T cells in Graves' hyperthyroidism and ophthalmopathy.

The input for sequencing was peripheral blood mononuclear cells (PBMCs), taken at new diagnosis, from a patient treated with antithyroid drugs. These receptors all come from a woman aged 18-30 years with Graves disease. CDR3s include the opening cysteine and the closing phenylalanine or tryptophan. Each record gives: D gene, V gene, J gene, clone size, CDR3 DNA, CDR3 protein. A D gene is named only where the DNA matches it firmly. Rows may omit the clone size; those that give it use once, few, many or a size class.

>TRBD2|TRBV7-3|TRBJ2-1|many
TGTGCCAGCAGCTTAGCGGGAGGGCCGTATAATGAGCAGTTCTTC
CASSLAGGPYNEQFF
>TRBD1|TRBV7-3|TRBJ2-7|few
TGTGCCAGCAGCACCGAAGGACAGGTCGGCGAGCAGTACTTC
CASSTEGQVGEQYF
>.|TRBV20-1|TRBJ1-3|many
TGCAGTGCTTTGGGGCAGGGTGGAAACACCATATATTTT
CSALGQGGNTIYF
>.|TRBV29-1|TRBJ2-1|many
TGCAGCGTTGAAGGCGGGGGCGGCTACAATGAGCAGTTCTTC
CSVEGGGGYNEQFF
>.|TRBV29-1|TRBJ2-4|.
TGCAGCGTTGACCAGGGACTCCGGTACTTC
CSVDQGLRYF
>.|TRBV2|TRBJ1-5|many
TGTGCCAGCAGTTGGTGGGGTAGCAATCAGCCCCAGCATTTT
CASSWWGSNQPQHF
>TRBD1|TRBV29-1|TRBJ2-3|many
TGCAGCGTTGAAGCAGATGCCGGGACAGGGGCCACAGATACGCAGTATTTT
CSVEADAGTGATDTQYF
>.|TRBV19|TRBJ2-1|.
TGTGCCAGTATGGGTGTGGGCCTCAATGAGCAGTTCTTC
CASMGVGLNEQFF
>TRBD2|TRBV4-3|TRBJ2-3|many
TGCGCCAGCAGCCTCGAAATGGGAGCGGGAGCCTTAGATACGCAGTATTTT
CASSLEMGAGALDTQYF
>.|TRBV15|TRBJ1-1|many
TGTGCCACCAGCAGGGGTACCCGGAGCACTGAAGCTTTCTTT
CATSRGTRSTEAFF
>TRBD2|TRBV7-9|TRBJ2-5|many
TGTGCCAGCGGTGCTAGCGGGAAAGAGACCCAGTACTTC
CASGASGKETQYF
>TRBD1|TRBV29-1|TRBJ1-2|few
TGCAGCGTTGTGTTAGGGGGCGACTATGGCTACACCTTC
CSVVLGGDYGYTF
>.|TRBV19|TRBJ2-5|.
TGTGCCAGTAGGACGACAGGATTGGCAGAGACCCAGTACTTC
CASRTTGLAETQYF
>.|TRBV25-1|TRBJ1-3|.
TGTGCCAGCAGTGAATTTGGGGGCTCTGGAAACACCATATATTTT
CASSEFGGSGNTIYF
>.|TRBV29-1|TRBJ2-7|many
TGCAGCGTTAACAGCGCAACCTACGAGCAGTACTTC
CSVNSATYEQYF
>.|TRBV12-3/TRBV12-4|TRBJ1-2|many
TGTGCCAGCAGTTTTCGGGGGTCTGGCTATGGCTACACCTTC
CASSFRGSGYGYTF
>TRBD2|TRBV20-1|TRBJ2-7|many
TGCAGTGCTAGCCGAGGCGTAAGCGGGAGAGGAGGCGAGCAGTACTTC
CSASRGVSGRGGEQYF
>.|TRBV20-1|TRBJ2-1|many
TGCAGTGCTAGAGAGACTCGGTACAATGAGCAGTTCTTC
CSARETRYNEQFF
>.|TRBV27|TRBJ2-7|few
TGTGCCGCACCGAACGCCGAGCAGTACTTC
CAAPNAEQYF
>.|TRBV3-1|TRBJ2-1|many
.
CASSPFGQGAKFF
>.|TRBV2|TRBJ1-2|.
TGTGCCAGCAGTGAAACAGTTAACTATGGCTACACCTTC
CASSETVNYGYTF
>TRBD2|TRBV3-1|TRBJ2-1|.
TGTGCCAGCAGCCAGACTAGCGGGAGCCATTACAATGAGCAGTTCTTC
CASSQTSGSHYNEQFF
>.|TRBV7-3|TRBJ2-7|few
TGTGCCAGCAGCTTATATGCCAGCTCCTACGAGCAGTACTTC
CASSLYASSYEQYF
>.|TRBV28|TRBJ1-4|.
TGTGCCAGCAGTCCTCACGACACTCGGGAAAAACTGTTTTTT
CASSPHDTREKLFF
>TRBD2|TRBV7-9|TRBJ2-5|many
TGTGCCAGCAGCTACCTAGCGGGACAAGAGACCCAGTACTTC
CASSYLAGQETQYF
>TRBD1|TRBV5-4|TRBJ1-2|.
TGTGCCAGCAGCTTGCAGGGGGCGGAATATGGCTACACCTTC
CASSLQGAEYGYTF
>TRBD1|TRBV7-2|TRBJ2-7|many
TGTGCCAGCAGCTCCGACAGGGGTTTGGACGAGCAGTACTTC
CASSSDRGLDEQYF
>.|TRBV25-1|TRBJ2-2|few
TGTGCCAGGGTAGTCGGGAACACCGGGGAGCTGTTTTTT
CARVVGNTGELFF
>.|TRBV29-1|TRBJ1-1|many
TGCAGCGCAACCCTTATGAACACTGAAGCTTTCTTT
CSATLMNTEAFF
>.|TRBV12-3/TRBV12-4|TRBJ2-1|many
TGTGCCAGCATTTCACAACTAGCCCCCAATGAGCAGTTCTTC
CASISQLAPNEQFF
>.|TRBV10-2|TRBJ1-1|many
TGCGCCAGCGGGTTGGGGGAGGGGACTGAAGCTTTCTTT
CASGLGEGTEAFF
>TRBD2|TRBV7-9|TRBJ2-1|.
TGTGCCAGTCAAATAGTGGAGGCTAGCGGGGACAATGAGCAGTTCTTC
CASQIVEASGDNEQFF
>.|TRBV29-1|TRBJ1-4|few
TGCAGCGTACCGGCGGGGACGCTTAATGAAAAACTGTTTTTT
CSVPAGTLNEKLFF
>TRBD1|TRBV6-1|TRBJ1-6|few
TGTGCCAGCAGACCGTGGGGACAGGGGGCGCTAAGGTCACCCCTCCACTTT
CASRPWGQGALRSPLHF
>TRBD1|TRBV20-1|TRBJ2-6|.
TGCAGTGCTGAGACGTCCAGGGGGCAAAACTCTGGGGCCAACGTCCTGACTTTC
CSAETSRGQNSGANVLTF
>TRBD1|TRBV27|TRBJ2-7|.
TGTGCCAGCAGTTTAACAGGGGGTAGTTTTTACGAGCAGTACTTC
CASSLTGGSFYEQYF
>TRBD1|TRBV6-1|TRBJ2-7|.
TGTGCCAGCAGTAGGCCCCCGGGACAGGGGAACTACGAGCAGTACTTC
CASSRPPGQGNYEQYF
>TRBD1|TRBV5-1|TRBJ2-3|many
TGCGCCAGCAGCCCCGGACAGGGCGGCACAGATACGCAGTATTTT
CASSPGQGGTDTQYF
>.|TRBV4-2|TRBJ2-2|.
TGTGCCAGCAGCCAAGGTGCTAGCGTCGGGGAGCTGTTTTTT
CASSQGASVGELFF
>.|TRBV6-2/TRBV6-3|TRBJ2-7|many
TGTGCCAGCAGTTACTCGATGCGGGACCGCTCCTACGAGCAGTACTTC
CASSYSMRDRSYEQYF
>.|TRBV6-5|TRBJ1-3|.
TGTGCCAGCAGTTACTTTCCGGGACAAAGCTCTGGAAACACCATATATTTT
CASSYFPGQSSGNTIYF
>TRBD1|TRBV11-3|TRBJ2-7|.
TGTGCCAGCAGCTTTCAGGGGGCCGGCGAGCAGTACTTC
CASSFQGAGEQYF